These T cell receptor beta chains were read from a single sample in a study of T-cell memory formation after mild COVID-19. TCRdb itself ran the 5' RACE reads through MiXCR, one entry per CDR3 protein. This sample has more than 250,000 distinct CDR3 sequences, with over 15% found just once. The sample consisted of PBMCs or a T cell subset sorted from them (not recorded which). The receptors shown here come from a young man who had mild COVID-19 (a few samples of this study predate the infection). Cell type and time point are not known. Both conserved end residues are part of each CDR3. D genes are given only for firm matches. Size tells how often a clone was seen (once, few, many) or the class of an expanded clone, and some rows leave it out.

NA,many,TRBJ2-2,TRBV28,CASSVVMAGELFF,TGTGCCAGCAGTGTGGTGATGGCCGGGGAGCTGTTTTTT
NA,NA,TRBJ1-2,TRBV12-3/TRBV12-4,CASNLTPLGGYTF,TGTGCCAGCAACCTTACCCCGTTGGGTGGCTACACCTTC
NA,NA,TRBJ2-3,TRBV5-1,CASSPEGSPDTQYF,TGCGCCAGCAGCCCGGAGGGATCCCCAGATACGCAGTATTTT
NA,NA,TRBJ1-1,TRBV4-1,CASSLSPPGAGNTEAFF,TGCGCCAGCAGCCTCTCGCCCCCGGGGGCCGGGAACACTGAAGCTTTCTTT
TRBD2,NA,TRBJ2-5,TRBV11-1,CASGFSSGAQETQYF,TGTGCCAGCGGATTCTCTAGCGGGGCACAAGAGACCCAGTACTTC
NA,NA,TRBJ1-5,TRBV5-1,CASSYLGGPQHF,TGCGCCAGCAGCTACCTAGGGGGGCCCCAGCATTTT
NA,medium-sized,TRBJ2-5,TRBV27,CASSLDSTQETQYF,TGTGCCAGCAGTTTAGACAGCACACAAGAGACCCAGTACTTC
NA,NA,TRBJ2-5,TRBV5-4,CASTPLPTEQETQYF,TGTGCCAGCACCCCTCTCCCGACAGAGCAAGAGACCCAGTACTTC
TRBD1,NA,TRBJ1-1,TRBV4-2,CASSQGDRGLTEAFF,TGTGCCAGCAGCCAGGGTGACAGGGGGCTCACTGAAGCTTTCTTT
NA,few,TRBJ1-2,TRBV6-5,CASYGQPGGYTF,TGTGCCAGCTACGGACAACCGGGTGGCTACACCTTC
NA,few,TRBJ2-5,TRBV7-2,CASSFQGSRETQYF,TGTGCCAGCAGCTTTCAAGGGTCCCGGGAGACCCAGTACTTC
TRBD2,NA,TRBJ2-1,TRBV7-9,CASAHRGGTNNEQFF,TGTGCCAGCGCCCACCGCGGGGGTACGAATAATGAGCAGTTCTTC
NA,few,TRBJ1-2,TRBV19,CASTWDKTNYGYTF,TGTGCCAGTACCTGGGACAAGACTAACTATGGCTACACCTTC
TRBD2,NA,TRBJ2-3,TRBV5-1,CASSSPPWRGGNADTQYF,TGCGCCAGCAGCTCCCCCCCCTGGCGGGGGGGCAACGCAGATACGCAGTATTTT
NA,few,TRBJ2-1,TRBV5-1,CASSLVAGGEWWNEQFF,TGCGCCAGCAGCTTGGTCGCCGGGGGCGAATGGTGGAATGAGCAGTTCTTC
TRBD1,NA,TRBJ1-2,TRBV25-1,CASSDSTGRIYGYTF,TGTGCCAGCAGTGACTCGACAGGGCGGATCTATGGCTACACCTTC
NA,few,TRBJ1-4,TRBV20-1,CSASPPGGGEKLFF,TGCAGTGCTAGTCCCCCCGGAGGGGGTGAAAAACTGTTTTTT
NA,NA,TRBJ2-3,TRBV4-1,CASSQETATNTDTQYF,TGCGCCAGCAGCCAAGAGACGGCCACTAACACAGATACGCAGTATTTT
NA,few,TRBJ2-1,TRBV20-1,CSADNRDFKFF,TGCAGTGCTGACAACCGGGACTTTAAGTTCTTC
TRBD1,NA,TRBJ1-2,TRBV5-1,CASSPRTGAGYTF,TGCGCCAGCAGCCCACGGACAGGGGCTGGCTACACCTTC
TRBD2,NA,TRBJ2-3,TRBV20-1,CSARDGGGARDTQYF,TGCAGTGCTAGAGACGGCGGGGGGGCTCGAGATACGCAGTATTTT
NA,NA,TRBJ1-5,TRBV2,CASTGFPVAQPQHF,TGTGCCAGCACGGGGTTCCCCGTAGCTCAGCCCCAGCATTTT
TRBD2,many,TRBJ2-5,TRBV4-2,CASSPGLAGLSETQYF,TGTGCCAGCAGCCCCGGACTAGCGGGCCTTTCGGAGACCCAGTACTTC
NA,many,TRBJ1-6,TRBV5-6,CASSLERQSYSPLHF,TGTGCCAGCAGCTTGGAGCGACAGAGCTATTCACCCCTCCACTTT
NA,once,TRBJ1-6,TRBV7-2,CASSFGGFLSPLHF,TGTGCCAGCAGCTTCGGCGGGTTTCTTTCACCCCTCCACTTT
NA,few,TRBJ1-2,TRBV20-1,CSAKWQNYGYTF,TGCAGTGCTAAATGGCAGAACTATGGCTACACCTTC
TRBD2,many,TRBJ2-1,TRBV3-1,CASSLTASGDEKFF,TGTGCCAGCAGCTTGACAGCTAGCGGTGATGAGAAGTTCTTC
NA,NA,TRBJ1-2,TRBV4-1,CASSQVAGAAPGYTF,TGCGCCAGCAGCCAAGTTGCGGGCGCCGCTCCTGGCTACACCTTC
TRBD2,few,TRBJ2-3,TRBV4-3,CASSQDPSGGTDTQYF,TGCGCCAGCAGCCAAGATCCTAGCGGGGGCACAGATACGCAGTATTTT
NA,NA,TRBJ2-5,TRBV27,CASSSAGQPLRGAQYF,TGTGCCAGCAGTTCTGCGGGACAGCCTTTGAGGGGGGCCCAGTACTTC
TRBD1,few,TRBJ1-2,TRBV6-5,CASRFDRGPGYTF,TGTGCCAGCAGATTCGACAGGGGGCCGGGCTACACCTTC
NA,NA,TRBJ2-2,TRBV28,CASRSNKVFKGAGELFF,TGTGCCAGCAGATCGAACAAGGTCTTTAAGGGCGCCGGGGAGCTGTTTTTT
TRBD1,NA,TRBJ1-4,TRBV5-1,CASSFGTGGEKLFF,TGCGCCAGCAGCTTCGGGACAGGGGGTGAAAAACTGTTTTTT
TRBD1,few,TRBJ2-3,TRBV11-2,CASSLRRTGVTDTQYF,TGTGCCAGCAGCTTGAGGAGGACAGGGGTCACAGATACGCAGTATTTT
TRBD1,NA,TRBJ2-1,TRBV20-1,CSALIRDRGFF,TGCAGTGCTCTAATCCGGGACAGGGGTTTCTTC
TRBD1,many,TRBJ1-6,TRBV5-1,CASSFTGGGGAGNSPLHF,TGCGCCAGCAGCTTTACCGGTGGAGGGGGCGCGGGGAATTCACCCCTCCACTTT
TRBD1,NA,TRBJ2-2,TRBV7-9,CASSRKTGPTGELFF,TGTGCCAGCAGCCGAAAGACAGGGCCCACCGGGGAGCTGTTTTTT
TRBD2,NA,TRBJ2-3,TRBV4-2,CASSTGGLSYTQYF,TGTGCCAGCAGCACGGGGGGGCTATCTTATACGCAGTATTTT
NA,NA,TRBJ2-2,TRBV7-6,CASSPGRGRTGELFF,TGTGCCAGCAGCCCCGGAAGAGGACGCACCGGGGAGCTGTTTTTT
TRBD1,few,TRBJ2-5,TRBV7-3,CASSRGTVGETQYF,TGTGCCAGCAGCCGAGGGACAGTAGGAGAGACCCAGTACTTC
NA,few,TRBJ2-1,TRBV11-3,CASSPGNSYNEQFF,TGTGCCAGCAGCCCTGGAAATTCCTACAATGAGCAGTTCTTC
NA,few,TRBJ1-1,TRBV24-1,CATSGGETNTEAFF,TGTGCCACCAGTGGGGGCGAGACAAACACTGAAGCTTTCTTT
NA,few,TRBJ1-1,TRBV29-1,CSGYRTANTEAFF,TGCAGCGGATACCGGACAGCTAACACTGAAGCTTTCTTT
NA,NA,TRBJ2-1,TRBV11-1,CASSLGMGRTYNEQFF,TGTGCCAGCAGCTTAGGGATGGGGAGAACCTACAATGAGCAGTTCTTC
TRBD2,few,TRBJ2-3,TRBV7-8,CASRHEAGGGDTQYF,TGTGCCAGCAGACACGAAGCGGGGGGAGGTGATACGCAGTATTTT
NA,NA,TRBJ2-7,TRBV5-1,CASSGGPNNYEQYF,TGCGCCAGCAGCGGGGGCCCAAATAACTACGAGCAGTACTTC
NA,NA,TRBJ2-3,TRBV20-1,CSAGRVTDTQYF,TGCAGTGCTGGTAGGGTCACAGATACGCAGTATTTT
NA,NA,TRBJ1-4,TRBV20-1,CSVRGANEKLFF,TGCAGTGTCCGGGGAGCTAATGAAAAACTGTTTTTT
NA,NA,TRBJ2-1,TRBV12-3/TRBV12-4,CASSLLGWSEQFF,TGTGCCAGCAGTTTACTCGGGTGGAGTGAGCAGTTCTTC
NA,few,TRBJ1-5,TRBV7-2,CASSSPAAADVGNQPQHF,TGTGCCAGCAGCTCCCCGGCTGCCGCGGACGTTGGCAATCAGCCCCAGCATTTT